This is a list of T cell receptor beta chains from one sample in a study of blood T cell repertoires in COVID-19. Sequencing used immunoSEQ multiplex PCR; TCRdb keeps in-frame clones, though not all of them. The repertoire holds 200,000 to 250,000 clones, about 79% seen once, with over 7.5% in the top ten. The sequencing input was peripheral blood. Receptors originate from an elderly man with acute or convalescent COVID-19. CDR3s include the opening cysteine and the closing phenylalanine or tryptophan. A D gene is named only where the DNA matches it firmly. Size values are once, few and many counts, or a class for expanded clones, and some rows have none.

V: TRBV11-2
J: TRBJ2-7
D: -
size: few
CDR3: CASSQRVAVRIHEQYF
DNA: TGTGCCAGCAGCCAGAGGGTGGCAGTTAGAATCCACGAGCAGTACTTC

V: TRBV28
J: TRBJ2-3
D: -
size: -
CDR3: CASTPRRLSSTDTQYF
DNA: TGTGCCAGCACCCCGAGGCGGCTTTCTAGCACAGATACGCAGTATTTT

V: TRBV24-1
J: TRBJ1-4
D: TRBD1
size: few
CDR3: CATSALRQGAANEKLFF
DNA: TGTGCCACCAGTGCTCTCCGGCAGGGGGCTGCTAATGAAAAACTGTTTTTT

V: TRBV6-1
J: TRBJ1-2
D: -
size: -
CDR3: CASSERVYGYTF
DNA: TGTGCCAGCAGTGAAAGAGTCTATGGCTACACCTTC

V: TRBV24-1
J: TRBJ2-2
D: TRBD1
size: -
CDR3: CATSDAGTGTAGELFF
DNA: TGTGCCACCAGTGATGCCGGGACAGGTACAGCCGGGGAGCTGTTTTTT

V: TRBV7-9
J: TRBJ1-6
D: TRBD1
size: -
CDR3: CASRRQGKTPLHF
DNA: TGTGCCAGCAGGCGACAGGGGAAGACACCCCTCCACTTT

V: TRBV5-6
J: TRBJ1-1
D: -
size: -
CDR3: CASSSAANTEAFF
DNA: TGTGCCAGCAGCTCGGCGGCGAACACTGAAGCTTTCTTT

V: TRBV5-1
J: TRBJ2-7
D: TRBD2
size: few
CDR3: CASSLDGGAPYEQYF
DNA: TGCGCCAGCAGCTTGGACGGGGGGGCCCCCTACGAGCAGTACTTC

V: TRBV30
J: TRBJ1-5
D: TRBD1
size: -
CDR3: CAWSSGGKQPQHF
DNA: TGTGCCTGGAGTTCAGGGGGCAAGCAGCCCCAGCATTTT

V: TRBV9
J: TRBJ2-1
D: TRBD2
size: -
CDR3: CASSVGTSGTYNEQFF
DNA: TGTGCCAGCAGCGTGGGGACTAGCGGGACCTACAATGAGCAGTTCTTC

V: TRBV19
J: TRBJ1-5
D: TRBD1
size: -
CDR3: CASRAGTGGVIQQPQHF
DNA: TGTGCCAGTAGAGCCGGGACAGGGGGCGTTATCCAACAGCCCCAGCATTTT

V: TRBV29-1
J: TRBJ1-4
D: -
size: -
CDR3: CSVAGQGARGEKLFF
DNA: TGCAGCGTTGCGGGCCAAGGGGCGCGAGGCGAAAAACTGTTTTTT

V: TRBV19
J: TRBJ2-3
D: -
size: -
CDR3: CASSIALGATTLDTQYF
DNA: TGTGCCAGTAGTATAGCCCTGGGGGCGACCACCCTTGATACGCAGTATTTT

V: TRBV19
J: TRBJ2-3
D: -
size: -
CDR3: CASSGQAGTQYF
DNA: TGTGCCAGTAGTGGGCAGGCCGGTACGCAGTATTTT

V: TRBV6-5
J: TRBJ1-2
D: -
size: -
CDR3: CASSSGDLYGYTF
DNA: TGTGCCAGCAGTTCGGGGGACCTCTATGGCTACACCTTC

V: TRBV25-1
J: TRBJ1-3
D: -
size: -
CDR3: CASGHISGNTIYF
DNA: TGTGCCAGCGGACATATCTCTGGAAACACCATATATTTT

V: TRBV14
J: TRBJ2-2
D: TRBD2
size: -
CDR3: CASSQQAGMNTGELFF
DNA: TGTGCCAGCAGCCAGCAAGCGGGGATGAACACCGGGGAGCTGTTTTTT

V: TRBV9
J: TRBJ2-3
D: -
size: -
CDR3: CASSTGGTVDTQYF
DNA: TGTGCCAGCAGCACCGGAGGGACGGTGGATACGCAGTATTTT

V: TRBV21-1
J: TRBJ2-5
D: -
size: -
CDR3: CASSKGSSGTTRETQYF
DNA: TGTGCCAGCAGCAAAGGGTCTAGCGGGACGACTCGGGAGACCCAGTACTTC

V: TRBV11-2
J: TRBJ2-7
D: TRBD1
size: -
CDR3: CASSYRFRTGGEQYF
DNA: TGTGCCAGCAGCTATCGATTCCGGACAGGGGGCGAGCAGTACTTC

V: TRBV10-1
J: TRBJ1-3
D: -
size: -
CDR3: CASSIRDTGNTIYF
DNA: TGCGCCAGCAGCATCAGGGACACTGGAAACACCATATATTTT

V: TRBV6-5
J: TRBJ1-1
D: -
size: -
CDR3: CASSPQPMNTEAFF
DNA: TGTGCCAGCAGTCCACAGCCAATGAACACTGAAGCTTTCTTT

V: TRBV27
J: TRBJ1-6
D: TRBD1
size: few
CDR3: CASSLKWTGESPLHF
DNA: TGTGCCAGCAGTTTAAAGTGGACAGGGGAATCACCCCTCCACTTT

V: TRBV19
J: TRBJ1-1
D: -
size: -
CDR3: CASSIDPYRPPEAFF
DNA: TGTGCCAGTAGTATAGATCCCTACAGGCCCCCTGAAGCTTTCTTT

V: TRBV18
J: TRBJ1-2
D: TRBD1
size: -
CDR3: CASSPDREGYTF
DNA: TGTGCCAGCTCACCGGACAGGGAAGGCTACACCTTC

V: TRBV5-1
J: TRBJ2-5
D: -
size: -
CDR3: CASRQGGVRETQYF
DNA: TGCGCCAGCAGGCAGGGGGGAGTCAGGGAGACCCAGTACTTC

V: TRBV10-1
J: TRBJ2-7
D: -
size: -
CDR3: CASSDPSASEGAYEQYF
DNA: TGCGCCAGCAGTGACCCCTCGGCTAGTGAGGGCGCCTACGAGCAGTACTTC

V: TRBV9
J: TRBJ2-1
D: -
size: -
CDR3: CASSATSVRNNEQFF
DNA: TGTGCCAGCAGCGCGACTAGTGTCCGCAACAATGAGCAGTTCTTC

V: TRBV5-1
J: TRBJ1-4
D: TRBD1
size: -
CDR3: CASSLGQGHEKLFF
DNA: TGCGCCAGCAGCTTGGGACAGGGCCATGAAAAACTGTTTTTT

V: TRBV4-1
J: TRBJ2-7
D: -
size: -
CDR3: CASSQDPGAWEEQYF
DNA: TGCGCCAGCAGCCAAGATCCTGGAGCCTGGGAGGAGCAGTACTTC

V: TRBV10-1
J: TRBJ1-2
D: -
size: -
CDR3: CASSAGGSNYGYTF
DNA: TGCGCCAGCAGTGCGGGGGGCTCTAACTATGGCTACACCTTC

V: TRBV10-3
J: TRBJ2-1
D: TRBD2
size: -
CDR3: CASSGLAGENEQFF
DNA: TGTGCCTCATCTGGACTAGCGGGAGAGAATGAGCAGTTCTTC